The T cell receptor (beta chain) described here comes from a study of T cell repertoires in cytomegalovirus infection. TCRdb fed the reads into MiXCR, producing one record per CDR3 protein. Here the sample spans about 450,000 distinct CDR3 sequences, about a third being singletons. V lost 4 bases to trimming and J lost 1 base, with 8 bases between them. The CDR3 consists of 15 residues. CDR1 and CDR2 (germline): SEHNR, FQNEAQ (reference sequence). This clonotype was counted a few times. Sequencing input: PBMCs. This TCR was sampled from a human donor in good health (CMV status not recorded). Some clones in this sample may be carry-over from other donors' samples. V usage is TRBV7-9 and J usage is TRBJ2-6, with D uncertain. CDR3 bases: TGTGCCAGCAGCTCCTCCCGGTCTGGGGCCAACGTCCTGACTTTC. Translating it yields CASSSSRSGANVLTF.